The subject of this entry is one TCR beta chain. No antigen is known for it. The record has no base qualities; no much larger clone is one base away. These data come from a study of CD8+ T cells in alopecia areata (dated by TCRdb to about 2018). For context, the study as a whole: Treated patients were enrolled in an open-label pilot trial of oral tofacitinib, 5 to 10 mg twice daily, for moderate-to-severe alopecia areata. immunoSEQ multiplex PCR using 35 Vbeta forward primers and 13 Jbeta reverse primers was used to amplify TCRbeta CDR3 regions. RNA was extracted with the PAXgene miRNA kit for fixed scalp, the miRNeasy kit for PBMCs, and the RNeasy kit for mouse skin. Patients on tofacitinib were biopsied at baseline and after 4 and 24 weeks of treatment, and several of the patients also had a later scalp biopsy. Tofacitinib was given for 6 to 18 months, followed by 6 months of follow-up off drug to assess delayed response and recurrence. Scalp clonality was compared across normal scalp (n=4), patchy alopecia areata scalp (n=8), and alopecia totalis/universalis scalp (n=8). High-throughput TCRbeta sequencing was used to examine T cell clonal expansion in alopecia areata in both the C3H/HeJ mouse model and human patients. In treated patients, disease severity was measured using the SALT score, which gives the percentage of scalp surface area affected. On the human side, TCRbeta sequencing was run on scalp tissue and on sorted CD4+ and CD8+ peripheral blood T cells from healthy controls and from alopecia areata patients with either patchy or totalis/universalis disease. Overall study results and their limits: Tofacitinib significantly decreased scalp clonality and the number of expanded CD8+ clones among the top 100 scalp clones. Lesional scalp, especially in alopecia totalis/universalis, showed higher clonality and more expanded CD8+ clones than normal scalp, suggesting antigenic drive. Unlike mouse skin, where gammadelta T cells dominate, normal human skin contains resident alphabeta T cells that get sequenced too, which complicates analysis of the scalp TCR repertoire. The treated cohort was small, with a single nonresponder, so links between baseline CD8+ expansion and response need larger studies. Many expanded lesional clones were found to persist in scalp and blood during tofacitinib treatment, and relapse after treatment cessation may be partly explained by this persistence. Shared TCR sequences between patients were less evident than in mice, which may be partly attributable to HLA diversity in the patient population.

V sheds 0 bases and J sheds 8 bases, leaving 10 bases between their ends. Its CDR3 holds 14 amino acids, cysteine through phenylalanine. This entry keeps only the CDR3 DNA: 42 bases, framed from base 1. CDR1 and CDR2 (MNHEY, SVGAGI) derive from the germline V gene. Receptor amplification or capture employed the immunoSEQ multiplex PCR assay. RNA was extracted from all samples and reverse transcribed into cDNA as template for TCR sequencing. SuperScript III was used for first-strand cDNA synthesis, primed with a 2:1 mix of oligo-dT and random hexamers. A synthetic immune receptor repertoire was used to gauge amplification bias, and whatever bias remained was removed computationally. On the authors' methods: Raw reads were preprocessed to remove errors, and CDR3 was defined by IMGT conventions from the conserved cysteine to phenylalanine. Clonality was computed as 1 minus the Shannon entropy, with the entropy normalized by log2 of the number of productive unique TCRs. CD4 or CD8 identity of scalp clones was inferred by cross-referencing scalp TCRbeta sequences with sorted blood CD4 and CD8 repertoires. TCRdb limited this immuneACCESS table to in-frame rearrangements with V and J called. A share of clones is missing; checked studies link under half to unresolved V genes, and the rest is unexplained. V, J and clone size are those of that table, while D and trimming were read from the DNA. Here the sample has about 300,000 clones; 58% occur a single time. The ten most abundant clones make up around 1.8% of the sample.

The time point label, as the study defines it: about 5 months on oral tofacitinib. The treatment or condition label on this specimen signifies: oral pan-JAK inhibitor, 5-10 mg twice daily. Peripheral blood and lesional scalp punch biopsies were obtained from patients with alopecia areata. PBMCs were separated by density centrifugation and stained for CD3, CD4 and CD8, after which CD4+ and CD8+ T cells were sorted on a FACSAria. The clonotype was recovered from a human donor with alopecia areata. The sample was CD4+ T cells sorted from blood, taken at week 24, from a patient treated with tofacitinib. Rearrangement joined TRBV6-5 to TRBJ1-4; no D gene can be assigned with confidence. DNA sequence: TGTGCCAGCAGTTACTCGACTGGTTGGGAAAAACTGTTTTTT. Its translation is CASSYSTGWEKLFF.